This entry lists 5 T cell receptor beta chains sequenced from one sample in a study of T-cell memory formation after mild COVID-19. TCRdb passed the 5' RACE reads through MiXCR, listing each CDR3 protein once. The sample lists almost 45,000 distinct CDR3 sequences, roughly 7% occurring once. Sequencing was done on a sample of PBMCs or a T cell subset sorted from them (not recorded which). Receptors were obtained from an adult who had mild COVID-19 (a few samples of this study predate the infection). Cell type and time point are not known.

This clonotype was observed at least ten times. The rearrangement joins TRBV29-1 to TRBJ1-2; D possibly corresponds to TRBD1 (6 bases). CDR1 and CDR2 from the germline V gene are SQVTM and ANQGSEA. This CDR3 region has 12 residues. V lost 5 bases and J 5 bases, leaving 12 bases between the germline ends. The CDR3 DNA follows: TGCAGCGTTTTGACAGGCCGATATGGCTACACCTTC. Its protein is CSVLTGRYGYTF.

The chain is built from TRBV10-3 and TRBJ2-7; D gene ambiguous. V gave up 2 bases and J gave up 0 bases, with 8 bases separating them. The CDR3 is 14 amino acids. Germline V lookup: CDR1 ENHRY, CDR2 SYGVKD. The CDR3 protein is CAISEGSFSYEQYF. DNA for the CDR3: TGTGCCATCAGTGAGGGCAGTTTCTCCTACGAGCAGTACTTC.

In this sample, this clonotype is medium-sized. The chain has TRBV29-1 and TRBJ2-7; D remains ambiguous. V lost 4 bases and J 0 bases, leaving 4 bases between the germline ends. The CDR3 extends over 11 amino acids. Germline loops: CDR1 SQVTM, CDR2 ANQGSEA. The CDR3 sequence is CSVGHSYEQYF. DNA of the CDR3: TGCAGCGTTGGGCACTCCTACGAGCAGTACTTC.

This clonotype was observed at least ten times. The CDR3 loop is CASSPTATSGDYNEQFF. The CDR3 DNA reads as TGTGCCAGCAGCCCCACCGCTACTAGCGGGGACTACAATGAGCAGTTCTTC. The chain is built from TRBV4-2 and TRBJ2-1; TRBD2 matches at 10 bases. This CDR3 comprises 17 residues. Germline trimming cut 4 bases from V and 3 bases from J; bases unmatched to any gene: 9. Germline lookup yields CDR1 LGHNA and CDR2 YNFKEQ.

This clonotype showed up many times. CDR3 sequence (DNA): TGTGCCACCAGTGATTCCGACACGCGCGGCTACACCTTC. Protein product: CATSDSDTRGYTF. The chain couples TRBV24-1 to TRBJ1-2; D remains unclear. Germline CDR1 and CDR2: KGHDR and SFDVKD. The CDR3 is made up of 13 amino acids. Trimming cost V 2 bases and J 8 bases, with 11 bases left between them.